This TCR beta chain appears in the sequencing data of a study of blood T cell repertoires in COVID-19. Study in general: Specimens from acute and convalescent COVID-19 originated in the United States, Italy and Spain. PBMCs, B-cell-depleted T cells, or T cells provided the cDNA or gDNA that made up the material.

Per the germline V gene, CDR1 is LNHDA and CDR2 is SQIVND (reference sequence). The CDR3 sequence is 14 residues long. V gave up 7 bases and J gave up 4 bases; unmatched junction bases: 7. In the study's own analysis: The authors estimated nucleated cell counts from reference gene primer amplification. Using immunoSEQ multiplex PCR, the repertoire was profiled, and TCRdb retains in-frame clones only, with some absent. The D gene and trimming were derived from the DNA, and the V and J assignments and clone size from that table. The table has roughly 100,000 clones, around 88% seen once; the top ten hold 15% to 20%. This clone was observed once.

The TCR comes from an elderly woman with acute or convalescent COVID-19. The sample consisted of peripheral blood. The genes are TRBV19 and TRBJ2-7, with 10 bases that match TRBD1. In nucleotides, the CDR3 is TGTGCCAGTACCCCGGGACAGGGGACTTACGAGCAGTACTTC. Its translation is CASTPGQGTYEQYF.